Below, 9 T cell receptor beta chains from the same sample are listed, as sequenced in a study of blood T cell dynamics during melanoma immunotherapy. TCRdb's table, derived via immunoSEQ multiplex PCR, lists solely in-frame clones and lacks some. The data contain over 14,000 clones, more than 75% of them seen just once; the ten biggest clones take up about 4.2%. Time point noted: pre-treatment baseline. Sequenced here: blood, sampled from a patient treated with checkpoint blockade. The receptors were sampled from a human donor with melanoma.

The rearrangement uses TRBV6-1 and TRBJ1-4; D not resolved. V was trimmed by 8 bases and J by 0 bases, leaving 13 bases between them. This CDR3 spans 15 amino acids. Germline loops: CDR1 MNHNS, CDR2 SASEGT. The CDR3 nucleotides read TGTGCCAGCCTCGATGGCCCTGCAACTAATGAAAAACTGTTTTTT. Translated, it gives CASLDGPATNEKLFF.

V gene TRBV28 combines with J gene TRBJ2-5; 9 nucleotides align to TRBD2. Germline CDR1 MDHEN, CDR2 SYDVKM. The trim removed 2 bases at V and 3 bases at J, leaving 4 bases unmatched. The CDR3 totals 15 residues. The CDR3 DNA reads TGTGCCAGCAGTTTAGTTGCGGGGGGGAAAGAGACCCAGTACTTC. It specifies CASSLVAGGKETQYF.

The rearrangement joins TRBV6-5 to TRBJ2-1; no definite D call. The CDR3 extends over 14 amino acids. V dropped 6 bases and J dropped 5 bases, with 14 bases sitting between them. Germline-derived CDR1 and CDR2 are MNHEY and SVGAGI. Here the CDR3 reads CASSLLSTDNEQFF. CDR3 nucleotide sequence: TGTGCCAGCAGCCTACTTTCCACCGACAATGAGCAGTTCTTC.

The chain has TRBV11-2 and TRBJ2-5; TRBD2 aligns across 8 bases. The germline gives CDR1 SGHAT, CDR2 FQNNGV. Trimming at V came to 4 bases and at J to 1 base, leaving 8 bases not matched to a gene. CDR3 length: 16 amino acids. CDR3 protein: CASSSLAGPRQETQYF. The CDR3 nucleotides read TGTGCCAGCAGCTCGTTAGCGGGGCCTCGCCAAGAGACCCAGTACTTC.

This chain links TRBV5-1 with TRBJ2-5; 8 bases are a match to TRBD2. Germline values: CDR1 SGHRS, CDR2 YFSETQ. This CDR3 is built from 15 residues. V lost 3 bases to trimming and J lost 2 bases; unmatched junction nucleotides: 6. The CDR3 reads CASSSGLGEQETQYF. Here the CDR3 DNA reads TGCGCCAGCAGCTCGGGACTAGGAGAACAAGAGACCCAGTACTTC.

This clone has more than one count but fewer than ten. This sequence joins TRBV6-5 and TRBJ1-1, with D maybe TRBD1 (5 bases). V lost 5 bases, J lost 3 bases, and 13 bases lay in between. Germline V lookup: CDR1 MNHEY, CDR2 SVGAGI. This CDR3 region has 14 residues. CDR3 sequence (DNA): TGTGCCAGCAGTCAAAGGGGATTGGACACTGAAGCTTTCTTT. This sequence encodes CASSQRGLDTEAFF.

This chain links TRBV6-1 with TRBJ2-5, with D possibly being TRBD1 or TRBD2 (5 bases each). The germline gives CDR1 MNHNS, CDR2 SASEGT. This CDR3 has 16 amino acids. V lost 2 bases, J lost 5 bases, and 18 bases lay in between. The CDR3 DNA is TGTGCCAGCAGTGAAATGATAACAGGCGGGCGGGAGACCCAGTACTTC. This encodes CASSEMITGGRETQYF.

The chain is built from TRBV5-1 and TRBJ2-5; TRBD1 matches at 10 bases. Germline values: CDR1 SGHRS, CDR2 YFSETQ. The CDR3 covers 14 residues. The J segment lost 5 bases and the V segment lost 2 bases, leaving 3 bases of the junction unmatched. CDR3 sequence reads: CASSFGTGEETQYF. The CDR3 coding sequence is TGCGCCAGCAGCTTCGGGACAGGGGAGGAGACCCAGTACTTC.

The V call is TRBV5-1, the J call TRBJ2-1; TRBD1 agrees at 9 bases. With V trimmed by 4 bases and J by 4 bases, 3 bases remained unmatched. The germline CDR1 and CDR2 sequences are SGHRS and YFSETQ. The CDR3 spans 14 residues. CDR3 DNA sequence: TGCGCCAGCAGCAGGGGACAGGGATACAATGAGCAGTTCTTC. It specifies CASSRGQGYNEQFF.